The next 22 T cell receptor beta chains were all read from a single sample in a study of vaccination and CD4 T cells after COVID-19. An Oncomine TCR Beta short-read assay was used to sequence the DNA from cultured CD4+ T cells. TCRdb passed the PCR reads through MiXCR, listing each CDR3 protein once. The table records 15,000 to 20,000 distinct CDR3 sequences, around 45% of them present only once. Treatment described: approximately nine-day PBMC culture with coronavirus spike peptide pools or control peptides (ViraFEST assay). These receptors are not linked to any known antigen. Material for sequencing was CD4+ T cells from blood, cultured in vitro. The receptors were sampled from a human donor who had recovered from COVID-19.

This clonotype showed up just once. V usage is TRBV19 and J usage is TRBJ2-2; D is ambiguous. CDR3 size: 14 residues. Trimming removed 2 bases from V and 1 base from J, with 5 bases in between. CDR1 and CDR2 (germline): LNHDA, SQIVND (reference sequence). As DNA, the CDR3 is TGTGCCAGTAGTATATTGAGGAACACCGGGGAGCTGTTTTTT. Protein sequence: CASSILRNTGELFF.

The V call is TRBV7-9, the J call TRBJ1-3; D is possibly TRBD1 (6 bases). The CDR3 covers 15 residues. Germline-derived CDR1 and CDR2 are SEHNR and FQNEAQ (reference sequence). V was trimmed by 5 bases and J by 0 bases, leaving 11 bases between them. The CDR3 DNA sequence: TGTGCCAGCAGCGCAGACAGGTTCTCTGGAAACACCATATATTTT. It yields the protein CASSADRFSGNTIYF.

The rearrangement links TRBV6-2 or TRBV6-3 to TRBJ2-1; no reliable D call. CDR1 MNHEY and CDR2 SVGEGT come from the germline V gene. Trimming cost V 7 bases and J 0 bases, with 13 bases left between them. CDR3 length: 15 amino acids. The CDR3 DNA is TGTGCCAGCACCCCCGACACCACCTCCTACAATGAGCAGTTCTTC. Translated, it gives CASTPDTTSYNEQFF.

The chain uses TRBV27 and TRBJ1-1; D unresolved. The length of the CDR3 is 16 residues. V was trimmed by 0 bases and J by 11 bases, leaving 22 bases between them. CDR1 MNHEY and CDR2 SMNVEV come from the germline V gene (reference sequence). The chain's CDR3 is CASSLSRDIQPERAFF. In nucleotides, the CDR3 is TGTGCCAGCAGTTTATCGAGGGATATTCAACCCGAAAGGGCTTTCTTT.

The chain uses TRBV24-1 and TRBJ2-5; tentative D call: TRBD2 (6 bases). In germline, CDR1 is KGHDR, CDR2 SFDVKD. V lost 0 bases to trimming and J lost 5 bases, with 18 bases between them. This CDR3 is 17 amino acids long. The CDR3 loop is CATSDLGPQGRGETQYF. CDR3 bases: TGTGCCACCAGTGATTTGGGCCCGCAGGGTCGGGGGGAGACCCAGTACTTC.

This sequence joins TRBV28 and TRBJ1-6; D perhaps matches TRBD1 (6 bases). Germline CDR1 reads MDHEN; CDR2 reads SYDVKM. The CDR3 is 15 residues long. Trimming removed 5 bases at V and 3 bases at J, with 11 bases between. Here the CDR3 DNA reads TGTGCCAGCAGTCCCGGACAGCTCTATAATTCACCCCTCCACTTT. Residues: CASSPGQLYNSPLHF.

V and J are TRBV9 and TRBJ1-1, with D maybe TRBD1 (5 bases). Per germline, CDR1 SGDLS and CDR2 YYNGEE. Trimming left V 4 bases short and J 5 bases short, with 18 bases between. This CDR3 has 15 residues. In nucleotides, the CDR3 is TGTGCCAGCAGCACCCTAGGGACCGCGGGGACTGAAGCTTTCTTT. Residues: CASSTLGTAGTEAFF.

The chain links TRBV10-3 to TRBJ2-7; TRBD2 matches at 7 bases. The J segment lost 2 bases and the V segment lost 10 bases, leaving 11 bases of the junction unmatched. The CDR3 is 14 amino acids. From germline, CDR1 is ENHRY and CDR2 SYGVKD. For the CDR3, the DNA is TGTGCCACCCGTACTAGCGCGCGTACCTACGAGCAGTACTTC. It specifies CATRTSARTYEQYF.

The chain is built from TRBV5-1 and TRBJ2-7, with TRBD1 identical over 10 bases. The germline V gene encodes CDR1 SGHRS and CDR2 YFSETQ. This CDR3 has 15 residues. Germline trimming cut 0 bases from V and 6 bases from J; bases unmatched to any gene: 6. In DNA form, the CDR3 reads TGCGCCAGCAGCTTGGCGGGGACAGGGGTATCCGAGCAGTACTTC. It encodes CASSLAGTGVSEQYF. Supplemented by reference TRBV5-1 and TRBJ2-7, the full variable domain reads KAGVTQTPRYLIKTRGQQVTLSCSPISGHRSVSWYQQTPGQGLQFLFEYFSETQRNKGNFPGRFSGRQFSNSRSEMNVSTLELGDSALYLCASSLAGTGVSEQYFGPGTRLTVT.

The chain uses TRBV11-2 and TRBJ2-7; D gene unclear. CDR1 is SGHAT, CDR2 FQNNGV, per germline. The CDR3 covers 14 residues. Trimming left V 2 bases short and J 5 bases short, with 13 bases between. The CDR3 loop reads CASSLHISADEQYF. DNA for the CDR3: TGTGCCAGCAGCTTACATATATCTGCGGACGAGCAGTACTTC.

This chain's CDR3 is CATSRPLNRGSGRYNEQFF. The DNA for the CDR3 is TGTGCCACCAGCAGACCGTTAAACCGGGGTAGCGGGCGATACAATGAGCAGTTCTTC. The chain couples TRBV15 to TRBJ2-1, with 7 bases lining up with TRBD2. The germline gives CDR1 LNHNV, CDR2 YYDKDF (reference sequence). V dropped 2 bases and J dropped 4; count of bases not matched to a gene: 17. This CDR3 is built from 19 residues. The complete variable domain, with remaining parts taken from reference TRBV15 and TRBJ2-1, reads DAMVIQNPRYQVTQFGKPVTLSCSQTLNHNVMYWYQQKSSQAPKLLFHYYDKDFNNEADTPDNFQSRRPNTSFCFLDIRSPGLGDTAMYLCATSRPLNRGSGRYNEQFFGPGTRLTVL.

This clonotype was picked up a small number of times. The V and J genes are TRBV20-1 and TRBJ2-3, with D possibly being TRBD1 (6 bases). Germline values: CDR1 DFQATT, CDR2 SNEGSKA (reference sequence). Trimming pared 8 bases from V and 4 bases from J, leaving 19 bases between. The CDR3 is 14 residues long. The CDR3 is CSPLRPRGSDTQYF. CDR3 nucleotides: TGCAGTCCCCTTAGGCCCAGGGGATCAGATACGCAGTATTTT.

The rearrangement links TRBV7-9 to TRBJ1-2; 11 bases are a match to TRBD1. Germline V gene data show CDR1 as SEHNR and CDR2 as FQNEAQ (reference sequence). V was pared by 3 bases and J by 8 bases, with 11 bases of the junction left unmatched. The CDR3 spans 16 residues. The CDR3 nucleotides read TGTGCCAGCAGCTTGACGGTGGGACAGGGGGGCGCGGGCTACACCTTC. The encoded protein is CASSLTVGQGGAGYTF.

The chain is built from TRBV7-2 and TRBJ2-7; 10 bases align to TRBD2. The germline CDR1 and CDR2 sequences are SGHTA and FQGNSA. The V and J ends lost 6 bases and 5 bases, in that order; junction bases with no gene match: 7. The CDR3 extends over 14 amino acids. CDR3 nucleotide sequence: TGTGCCAGCAGAGAGCGGGGGGGTAGGGACGAGCAGTACTTC. Encoded protein: CASRERGGRDEQYF.

This sequence joins TRBV7-9 and TRBJ1-1, with 10 bases lining up with TRBD1. Germline V gene data show CDR1 as SEHNR and CDR2 as FQNEAQ (reference sequence). This CDR3 region has 16 residues. J gave up 6 bases and V 4 bases, and 11 bases lay outside the gene matches. For the CDR3, the DNA is TGTGCCAGCAGCTCGCGCGGGACAGGGGTTGGGGCTGAAGCTTTCTTT. Translated: CASSSRGTGVGAEAFF. Drawing the rest from reference TRBV7-9 and TRBJ1-1, the complete variable domain is DTGVSQNPRHKITKRGQNVTFRCDPISEHNRLYWYRQTLGQGPEFLTYFQNEAQLEKSRLLSDRFSAERPKGSFSTLEIQRTEQGDSAMYLCASSSRGTGVGAEAFFGQGTRLTVV.

This rearrangement joins TRBV7-2 to TRBJ2-7; D uncertain. Looked up from germline, CDR1 is SGHTA and CDR2 is FQGNSA. V dropped 5 bases and J dropped 2 bases, with 16 bases sitting between them. This CDR3 spans 15 amino acids. The chain's CDR3 is CASSPRGRATYEQYF. CDR3 bases: TGTGCCAGCAGCCCCCGAGGACGGGCCACCTACGAGCAGTACTTC.

This sequence joins TRBV2 and TRBJ1-2, with D perhaps matching TRBD1 (5 bases). Trimming removed 4 bases at V and 2 bases at J, with 5 bases between. The CDR3 extends over 12 amino acids. The germline V gene encodes CDR1 SNHLY and CDR2 FYNNEI. The DNA for the CDR3 is TGTGCCAGCAGTGGGGGGAACTATGGCTACACCTTC. Amino acids: CASSGGNYGYTF.

This clonotype showed up just a few times. The chain carries TRBV20-1 and TRBJ1-1, with D tentatively TRBD1 (5 bases). The CDR3 loop spans 13 amino acids. V lost 5 bases and J 3 bases, leaving 13 bases between the germline ends. The germline V gene encodes CDR1 DFQATT and CDR2 SNEGSKA (reference sequence). CDR3 sequence reads: CSAETPGDTEAFF. DNA for the CDR3: TGCAGTGCTGAGACCCCGGGGGACACTGAAGCTTTCTTT.

The chain carries TRBV11-3 and TRBJ1-1, with 12 bases matching TRBD1. J was trimmed by 5 bases and V by 5 bases; bases with no gene match: 6. Germline V gives CDR1 SGHNT, CDR2 YENEEA. This CDR3 spans 15 amino acids. CDR3 protein: CASSPGQGAGTEAFF. The CDR3 DNA reads TGTGCCAGCAGCCCGGGACAGGGGGCCGGTACTGAAGCTTTCTTT.

This chain uses TRBV29-1 with TRBJ2-2; D is uncertain. Germline V gene data show CDR1 as SQVTM and CDR2 as ANQGSEA. The CDR3 spans 12 residues. Trimming removed 6 bases from V and 4 bases from J, with 9 bases in between. The DNA of the CDR3 is TGCAGCGTGCGAACTGGCACCGGGGAGCTGTTTTTT. Protein sequence: CSVRTGTGELFF.

This chain connects TRBV11-3 to TRBJ2-3; either TRBD1 or TRBD2 may supply D (6 bases each). The CDR3 extends over 14 amino acids. Germline loops: CDR1 SGHNT, CDR2 YENEEA. V was shortened by 5 bases and J by 0 bases, with 9 bases between the two germline ends. CDR3 nucleotides: TGTGCCAGCAGCCGGGGGCCCAGCACAGATACGCAGTATTTT. Translating gives CASSRGPSTDTQYF.

V gene TRBV20-1 combines with J gene TRBJ1-2; D is uncertain. Germline-derived CDR1 and CDR2 are DFQATT and SNEGSKA (reference sequence). The length of the CDR3 is 13 residues. V was trimmed by 0 bases and J by 2 bases, leaving 7 bases between them. This chain's CDR3 is CSARDYRNYGYTF. In DNA form, the CDR3 reads TGCAGTGCTAGAGATTACCGGAACTATGGCTACACCTTC.